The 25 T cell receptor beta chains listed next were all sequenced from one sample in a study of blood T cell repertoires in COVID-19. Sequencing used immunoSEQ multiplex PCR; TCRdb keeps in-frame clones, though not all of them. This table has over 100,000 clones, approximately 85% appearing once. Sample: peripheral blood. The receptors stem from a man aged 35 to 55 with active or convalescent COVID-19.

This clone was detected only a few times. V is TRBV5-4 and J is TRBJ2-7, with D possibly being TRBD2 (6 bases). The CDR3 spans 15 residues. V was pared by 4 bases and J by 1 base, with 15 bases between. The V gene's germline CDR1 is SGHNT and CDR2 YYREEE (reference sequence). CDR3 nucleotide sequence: TGTGCCAGCAGCCCGGGACTCCGTGAATCCTACGAGCAGTACTTC. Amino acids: CASSPGLRESYEQYF.

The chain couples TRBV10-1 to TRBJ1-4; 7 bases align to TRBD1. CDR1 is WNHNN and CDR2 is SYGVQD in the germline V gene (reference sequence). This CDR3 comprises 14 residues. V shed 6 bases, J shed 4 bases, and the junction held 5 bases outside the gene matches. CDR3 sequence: CASRGGQINEKLFF. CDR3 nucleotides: TGCGCCAGCAGGGGGGGACAGATTAATGAAAAACTGTTTTTT.

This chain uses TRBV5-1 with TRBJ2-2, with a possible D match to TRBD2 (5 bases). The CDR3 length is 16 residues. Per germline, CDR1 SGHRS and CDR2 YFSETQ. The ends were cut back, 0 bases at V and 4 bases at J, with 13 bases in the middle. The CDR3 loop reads CASSLDLTGSTGELFF. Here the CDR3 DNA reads TGCGCCAGCAGCTTGGATTTGACGGGAAGCACCGGGGAGCTGTTTTTT.

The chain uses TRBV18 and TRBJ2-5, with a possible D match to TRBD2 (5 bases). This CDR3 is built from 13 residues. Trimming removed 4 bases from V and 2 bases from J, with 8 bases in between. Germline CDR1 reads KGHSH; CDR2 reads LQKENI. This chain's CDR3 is CASSRGRQETQYF. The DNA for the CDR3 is TGTGCCAGCTCACGCGGGCGACAAGAGACCCAGTACTTC.

The CDR3 DNA reads as TGTGCCACCAGTGACTCAGGGGTTAGCACAGATACGCAGTATTTT. The encoded protein is CATSDSGVSTDTQYF. This chain connects TRBV24-1 to TRBJ2-3, with D tentatively TRBD1 (6 bases). Trimming took 4 bases from V and 0 from J, leaving 10 bases between them. The CDR3 runs 15 residues. The germline CDR1 and CDR2 sequences are KGHDR and SFDVKD.

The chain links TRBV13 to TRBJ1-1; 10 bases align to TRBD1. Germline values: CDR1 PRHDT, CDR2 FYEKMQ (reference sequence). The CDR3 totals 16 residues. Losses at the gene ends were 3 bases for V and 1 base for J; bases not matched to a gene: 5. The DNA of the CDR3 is TGTGCCAGCAGCTTCCCGGACAGGGGGTGGAACACTGAAGCTTTCTTT. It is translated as CASSFPDRGWNTEAFF.

The CDR3 spells CASSARTPRRSYNEQFF. The CDR3 region has the DNA TGTGCCAGTAGTGCCAGGACTCCTCGTCGTTCCTACAATGAGCAGTTCTTC. The genes are TRBV19 and TRBJ2-1; tentative D call: TRBD2 (5 bases). The germline V and J ends were trimmed by 5 bases and 1 base, with 18 bases remaining between them. The CDR3 consists of 17 residues. CDR1 and CDR2 (germline): LNHDA, SQIVND (reference sequence). Full variable domain (missing parts from reference TRBV19 and TRBJ2-1): DGGITQSPKYLFRKEGQNVTLSCEQNLNHDAMYWYRQDPGQGLRLIYYSQIVNDFQKGDIAEGYSVSREKKESFPLTVTSAQKNPTAFYLCASSARTPRRSYNEQFFGPGTRLTVL.

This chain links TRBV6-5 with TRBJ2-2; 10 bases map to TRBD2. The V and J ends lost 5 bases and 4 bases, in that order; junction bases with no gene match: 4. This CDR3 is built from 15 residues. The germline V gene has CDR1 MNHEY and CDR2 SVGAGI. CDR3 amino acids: CASSRLAGLTGELFF. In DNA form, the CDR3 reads TGTGCCAGCAGTAGACTAGCGGGCCTCACCGGGGAGCTGTTTTTT.

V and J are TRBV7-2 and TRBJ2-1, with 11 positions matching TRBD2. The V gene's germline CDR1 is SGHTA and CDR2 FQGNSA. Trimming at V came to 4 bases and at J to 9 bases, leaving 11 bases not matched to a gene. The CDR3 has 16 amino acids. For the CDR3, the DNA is TGTGCCAGCAGCTCCAAGGGTAGCGGGGGGGCACTTGAGCAGTTCTTC. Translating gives CASSSKGSGGALEQFF. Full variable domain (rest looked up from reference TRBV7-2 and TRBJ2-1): GAGVSQSPSNKVTEKGKDVELRCDPISGHTALYWYRQSLGQGLEFLIYFQGNSAPDKSGLPSDRFSAERTGGSVSTLTIQRTQQEDSAVYLCASSSKGSGGALEQFFGPGTRLTVL.

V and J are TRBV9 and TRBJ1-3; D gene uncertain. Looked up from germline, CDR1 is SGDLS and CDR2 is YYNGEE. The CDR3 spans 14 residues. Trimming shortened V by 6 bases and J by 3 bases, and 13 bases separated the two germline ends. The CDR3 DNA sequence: TGTGCCAGCAACGCTGGACTCCTTGGAAACACCATATATTTT. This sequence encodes CASNAGLLGNTIYF.

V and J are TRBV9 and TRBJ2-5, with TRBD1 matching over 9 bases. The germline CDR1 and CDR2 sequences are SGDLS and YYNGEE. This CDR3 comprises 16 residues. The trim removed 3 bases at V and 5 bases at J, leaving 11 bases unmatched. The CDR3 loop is CASSASSGTGLETQYF. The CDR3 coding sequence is TGTGCCAGCAGCGCTTCCTCCGGGACAGGGTTGGAGACCCAGTACTTC.

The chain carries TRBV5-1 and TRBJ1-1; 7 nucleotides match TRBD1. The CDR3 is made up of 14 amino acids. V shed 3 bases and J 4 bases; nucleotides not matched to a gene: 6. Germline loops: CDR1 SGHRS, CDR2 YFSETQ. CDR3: CASSSGGPGTEAFF. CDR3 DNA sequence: TGCGCCAGCAGCTCAGGGGGTCCAGGCACTGAAGCTTTCTTT.

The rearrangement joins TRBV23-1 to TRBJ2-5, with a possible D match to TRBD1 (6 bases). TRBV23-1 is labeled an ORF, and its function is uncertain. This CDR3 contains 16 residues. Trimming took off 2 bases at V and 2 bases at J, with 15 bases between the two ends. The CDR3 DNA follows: TGCGCCAGCAGTCAAAGTAAGGGCCAGGGGCAAGAGACCCAGTACTTC. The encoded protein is CASSQSKGQGQETQYF.

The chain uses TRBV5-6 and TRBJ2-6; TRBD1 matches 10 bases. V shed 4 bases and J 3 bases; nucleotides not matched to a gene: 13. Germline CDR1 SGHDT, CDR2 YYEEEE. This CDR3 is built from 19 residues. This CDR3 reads CASSLRWGQGLSGANVLTF. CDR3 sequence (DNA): TGTGCCAGCAGCCTCCGGTGGGGACAGGGGTTAAGTGGGGCCAACGTCCTGACTTTC.

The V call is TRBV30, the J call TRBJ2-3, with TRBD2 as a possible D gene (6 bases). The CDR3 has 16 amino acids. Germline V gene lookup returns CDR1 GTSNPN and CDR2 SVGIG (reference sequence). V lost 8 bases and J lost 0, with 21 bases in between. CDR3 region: CAHCLGRGRSTDTQYF. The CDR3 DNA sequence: TGTGCCCATTGCCTTGGGCGGGGACGAAGCACAGATACGCAGTATTTT.

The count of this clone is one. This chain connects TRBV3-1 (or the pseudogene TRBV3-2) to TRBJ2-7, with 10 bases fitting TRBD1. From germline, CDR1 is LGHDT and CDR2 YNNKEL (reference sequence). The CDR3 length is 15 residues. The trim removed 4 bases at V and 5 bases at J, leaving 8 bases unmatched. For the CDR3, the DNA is TGTGCCAGCAGCCCGACAGGGGGCAGTGTAAACGAGCAGTACTTC. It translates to CASSPTGGSVNEQYF.

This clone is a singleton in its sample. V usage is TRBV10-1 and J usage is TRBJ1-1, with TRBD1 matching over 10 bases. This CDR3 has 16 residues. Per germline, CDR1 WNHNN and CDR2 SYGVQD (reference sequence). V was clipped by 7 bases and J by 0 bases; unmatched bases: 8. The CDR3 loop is CASIPGQGILNTEAFF. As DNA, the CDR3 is TGCGCCAGCATCCCGGGACAGGGGATTTTGAACACTGAAGCTTTCTTT.

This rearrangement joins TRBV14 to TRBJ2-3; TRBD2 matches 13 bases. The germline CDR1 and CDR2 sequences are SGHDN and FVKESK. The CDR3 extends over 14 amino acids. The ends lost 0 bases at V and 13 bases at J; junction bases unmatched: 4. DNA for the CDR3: TGTGCCAGCAGCCAAGAACTAGCGGGGGGGCGTAAGTATTTT. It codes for CASSQELAGGRKYF.

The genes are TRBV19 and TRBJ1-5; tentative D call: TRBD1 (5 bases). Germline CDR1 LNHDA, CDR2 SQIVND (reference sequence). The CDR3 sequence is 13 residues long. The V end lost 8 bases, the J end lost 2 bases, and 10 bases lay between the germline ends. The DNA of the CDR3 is TGTGCCAGTGGGGCCGAGGGCAATCAGCCCCAGCATTTT. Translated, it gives CASGAEGNQPQHF.

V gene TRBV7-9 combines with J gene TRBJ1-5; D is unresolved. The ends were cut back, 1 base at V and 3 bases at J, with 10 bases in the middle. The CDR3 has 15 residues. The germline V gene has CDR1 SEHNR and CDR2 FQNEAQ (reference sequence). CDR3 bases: TGTGCCAGCAGCTTAGGGACTTTTGTCAATCAGCCCCAGCATTTT. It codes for CASSLGTFVNQPQHF.

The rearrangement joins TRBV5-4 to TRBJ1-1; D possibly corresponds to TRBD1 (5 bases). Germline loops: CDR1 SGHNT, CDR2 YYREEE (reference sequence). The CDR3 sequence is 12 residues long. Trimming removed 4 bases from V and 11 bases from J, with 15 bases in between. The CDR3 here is CASSDGGAWAFF. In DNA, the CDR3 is TGTGCCAGCAGCGACGGAGGGGCGTGGGCTTTCTTT.

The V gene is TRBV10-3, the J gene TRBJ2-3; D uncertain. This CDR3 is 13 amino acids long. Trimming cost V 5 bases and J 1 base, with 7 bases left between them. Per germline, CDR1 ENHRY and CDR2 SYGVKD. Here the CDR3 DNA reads TGTGCCATCAGTCCTCCAGGCACAGATACGCAGTATTTT. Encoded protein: CAISPPGTDTQYF.

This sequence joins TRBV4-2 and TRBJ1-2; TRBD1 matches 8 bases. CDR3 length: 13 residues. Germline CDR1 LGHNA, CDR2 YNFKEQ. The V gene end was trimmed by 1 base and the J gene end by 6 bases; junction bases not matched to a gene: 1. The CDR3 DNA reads TGTGCCAGCAGCCAAGCAGGGGGCGATGGCTACACCTTC. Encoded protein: CASSQAGGDGYTF.

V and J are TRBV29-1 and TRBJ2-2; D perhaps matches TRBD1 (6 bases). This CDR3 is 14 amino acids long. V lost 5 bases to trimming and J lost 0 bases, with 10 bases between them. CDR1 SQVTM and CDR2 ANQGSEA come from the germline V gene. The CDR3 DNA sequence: TGCAGCGTTTGTCCAGGGGCGAACACCGGGGAGCTGTTTTTT. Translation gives CSVCPGANTGELFF.

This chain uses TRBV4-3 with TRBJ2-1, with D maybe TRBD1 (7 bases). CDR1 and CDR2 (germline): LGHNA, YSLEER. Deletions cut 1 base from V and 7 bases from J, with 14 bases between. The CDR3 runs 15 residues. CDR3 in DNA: TGCGCCAGCAGCCAAGGATGGGCAGGGGGGAATGAGCAGTTCTTC. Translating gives CASSQGWAGGNEQFF.